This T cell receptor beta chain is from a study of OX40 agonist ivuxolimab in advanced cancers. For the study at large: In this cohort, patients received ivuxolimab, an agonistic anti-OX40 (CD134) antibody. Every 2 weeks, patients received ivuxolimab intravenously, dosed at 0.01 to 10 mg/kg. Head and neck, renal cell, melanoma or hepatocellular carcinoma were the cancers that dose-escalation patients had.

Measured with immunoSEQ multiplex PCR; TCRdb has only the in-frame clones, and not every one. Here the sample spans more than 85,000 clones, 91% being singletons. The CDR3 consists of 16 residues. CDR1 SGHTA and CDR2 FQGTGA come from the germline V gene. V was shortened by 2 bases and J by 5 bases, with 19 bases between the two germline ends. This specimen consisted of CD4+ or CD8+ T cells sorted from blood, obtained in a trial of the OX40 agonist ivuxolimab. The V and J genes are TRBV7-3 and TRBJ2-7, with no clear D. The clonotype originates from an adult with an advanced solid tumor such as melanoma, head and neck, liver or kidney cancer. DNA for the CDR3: TGTGCCAGCAGCTTAGGCGTGCGCGCTGGTTCCAACGAGCAGTACTTC. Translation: CASSLGVRAGSNEQYF.